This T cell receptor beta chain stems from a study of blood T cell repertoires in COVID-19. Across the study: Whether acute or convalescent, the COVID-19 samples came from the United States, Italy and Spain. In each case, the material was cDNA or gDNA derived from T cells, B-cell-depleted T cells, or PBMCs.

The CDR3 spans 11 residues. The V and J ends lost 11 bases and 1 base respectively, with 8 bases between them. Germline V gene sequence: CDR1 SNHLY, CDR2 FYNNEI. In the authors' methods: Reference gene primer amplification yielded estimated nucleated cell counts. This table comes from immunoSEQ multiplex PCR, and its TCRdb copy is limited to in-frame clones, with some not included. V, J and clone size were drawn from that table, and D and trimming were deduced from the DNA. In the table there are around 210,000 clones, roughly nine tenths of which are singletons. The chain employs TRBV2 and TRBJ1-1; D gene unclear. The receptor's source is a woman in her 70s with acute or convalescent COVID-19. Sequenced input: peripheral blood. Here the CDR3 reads CASLRNTEAFF. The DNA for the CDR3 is TGTGCCTCCCTAAGGAACACTGAAGCTTTCTTT.